The 9 T cell receptor beta chains below come from one sample, sequenced in a study of T cells in Graves' hyperthyroidism and ophthalmopathy. RNA transcripts gave rise to amplified TCR beta CDR3 regions. A first-round RT-PCR of the TCR CDR3 used the HTBI primer set. One entry per CDR3 protein, called by TCRdb with MiXCR from the multiplex PCR reads. Among about 600,000 distinct CDR3 sequences listed, approximately 15% were seen once. Specimen: blood. Every receptor here comes from a woman between 50 and 59 years old with Graves' ophthalmopathy.

There are a few counts of this clonotype. The chain uses TRBV12-3 or TRBV12-4 and TRBJ1-5; D ambiguous. CDR3 length equals 14 residues. Trimming pared 8 bases from V and 0 bases from J, leaving 11 bases between. The CDR3 loop is CASPPALSNQPQHF. The DNA of the CDR3 is TGTGCCAGCCCGCCAGCCCTTAGCAATCAGCCCCAGCATTTT.

The chain links TRBV28 to TRBJ2-1; D not resolved. Trimming shortened V by 3 bases and J by 3 bases, and 12 bases separated the two germline ends. The CDR3 extends over 15 amino acids. In germline, CDR1 is MDHEN, CDR2 SYDVKM. As DNA, the CDR3 is TGTGCCAGCAGTTTTCTTGAAGGGATCTACAATGAGCAGTTCTTC. Its translation: CASSFLEGIYNEQFF. Complete variable domain (other parts from reference TRBV28 and TRBJ2-1): DVKVTQSSRYLVKRTGEKVFLECVQDMDHENMFWYRQDPGLGLRLIYFSYDVKMKEKGDIPEGYSVSREKKERFSLILESASTNQTSMYLCASSFLEGIYNEQFFGPGTRLTVL.

The chain links TRBV15 to TRBJ1-3, with D uncertain. The germline CDR1 and CDR2 sequences are LNHNV and YYDKDF (reference sequence). This CDR3 is built from 16 residues. V lost 1 base, J lost 0 bases, and 10 bases lay in between. CDR3 DNA: TGTGCCACCAGCAGAGGTACAACTTACTCTGGAAACACCATATATTTT. Its translation is CATSRGTTYSGNTIYF.

There are many counts of this clonotype. CDR3 amino acids: CASSEYGIQDTQYF. The CDR3 DNA follows: TGTGCCAGCAGTGAATACGGGATCCAAGATACGCAGTATTTT. The gene calls are TRBV2 and TRBJ2-3, with D perhaps TRBD2 (5 bases). The CDR3 extends over 14 amino acids. Germline V lookup: CDR1 SNHLY, CDR2 FYNNEI. The germline V and J ends were trimmed by 2 bases and 5 bases, with 11 bases remaining between them.

This clonotype occurred many times. The chain combines TRBV2 with TRBJ2-7, with a tentative D call TRBD2 (6 bases). CDR1 SNHLY and CDR2 FYNNEI come from the germline V gene. V was cut by 4 bases and J by 1 base, with 14 bases left in between. This CDR3 contains 15 residues. The DNA for the CDR3 is TGTGCCAGCAGTGGGCTAGCGAGAATATCCTACGAGCAGTACTTC. It yields the protein CASSGLARISYEQYF.

This clonotype showed up many times. This chain connects TRBV7-9 to TRBJ2-1; the D gene could be TRBD1 or TRBD2 (5 bases each). CDR1 is SEHNR and CDR2 is FQNEAQ in the germline V gene (reference sequence). This CDR3 comprises 15 residues. Trimming shortened V by 4 bases and J by 6 bases, and 16 bases separated the two germline ends. This chain's CDR3 is CASSSPRASLNEQFF. DNA for the CDR3: TGTGCCAGCAGCTCCCCCAGGGCTAGCCTCAATGAGCAGTTCTTC. Complete variable domain (other parts from reference TRBV7-9 and TRBJ2-1): DTGVSQNPRHKITKRGQNVTFRCDPISEHNRLYWYRQTLGQGPEFLTYFQNEAQLEKSRLLSDRFSAERPKGSFSTLEIQRTEQGDSAMYLCASSSPRASLNEQFFGPGTRLTVL.

This clonotype was counted at least ten times. The rearrangement uses TRBV27 and TRBJ1-2, with D unresolved. Germline CDR1 and CDR2: MNHEY and SMNVEV (reference sequence). CDR3 length equals 15 residues. The V end was cut by 5 bases, the J end by 5 bases, with 18 bases between. As DNA, the CDR3 is TGTGCCAGCAGTCCACGGACCCCGGGAGGTTATGGCTACACCTTC. Translation: CASSPRTPGGYGYTF.

This clonotype has a handful of counts. The chain uses TRBV20-1 and TRBJ2-1; D unclear. With 2 bases removed from V and 0 bases from J, the gap between germline ends came to 11 bases. The CDR3 is made up of 15 amino acids. Germline CDR1 DFQATT, CDR2 SNEGSKA (reference sequence). The CDR3 here is CSARTTFGSYNEQFF. For the CDR3, the DNA is TGCAGTGCTAGAACCACCTTCGGCTCCTACAATGAGCAGTTCTTC.

As for this clonotype: A clone one base away is much larger, so this may be a read error. The chain couples TRBV19 to TRBJ2-2, with TRBD2 matching over 13 bases. Germline V gene data show CDR1 as LNHDA and CDR2 as SQIVND (reference sequence). The CDR3 consists of 17 residues. This CDR3 is CASSTLAGGLIAGELLF. The CDR3 nucleotides are TGTGCCAGTAGTACACTAGCGGGAGGGTTAATCGCCGGGGAGCTGCTTTTT.